Sequencing of this T cell receptor (beta chain) was carried out in a study of blood T cell repertoires in COVID-19. Across the whole study: Samples representing acute and convalescent COVID-19 were sourced from the United States, Italy and Spain. PBMCs, B-cell-depleted T cells, or T cells provided the cDNA or gDNA that made up the material.

Methods used by the authors: Reference gene primer amplification in the assay estimated nucleated cell counts. Sequenced by immunoSEQ multiplex PCR; TCRdb stores in-frame clones only, minus some. V and J calls and clone size come straight from that table; D and trimming were deduced from the DNA. This table has around 170,000 clones, approximately 83% appearing once. The sequenced sample consisted of peripheral blood. The TCR originated in a human donor in a cohort sampled during active COVID-19.

The CDR3 loop is CASSKVGAPERLSNYGYTF. As DNA, the CDR3 is TGTGCCAGCAGCAAAGTCGGAGCCCCAGAAAGACTTTCTAACTATGGCTACACCTTC. V and J are TRBV21-1 and TRBJ1-2. TRBV21-1 is reported as a pseudogene. The CDR3 runs to 19 residues.